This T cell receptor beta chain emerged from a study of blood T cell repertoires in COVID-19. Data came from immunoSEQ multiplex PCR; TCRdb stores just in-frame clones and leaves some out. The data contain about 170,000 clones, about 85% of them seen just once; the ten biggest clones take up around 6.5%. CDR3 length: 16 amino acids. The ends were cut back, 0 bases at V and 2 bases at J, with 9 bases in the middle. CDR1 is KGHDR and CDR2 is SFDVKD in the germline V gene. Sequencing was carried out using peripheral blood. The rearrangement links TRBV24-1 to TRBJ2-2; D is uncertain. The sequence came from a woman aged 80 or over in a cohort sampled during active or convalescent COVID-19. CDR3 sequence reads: CATSDLKRGNTGELFF. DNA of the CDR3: TGTGCCACCAGTGATTTGAAGCGAGGAAACACCGGGGAGCTGTTTTTT.